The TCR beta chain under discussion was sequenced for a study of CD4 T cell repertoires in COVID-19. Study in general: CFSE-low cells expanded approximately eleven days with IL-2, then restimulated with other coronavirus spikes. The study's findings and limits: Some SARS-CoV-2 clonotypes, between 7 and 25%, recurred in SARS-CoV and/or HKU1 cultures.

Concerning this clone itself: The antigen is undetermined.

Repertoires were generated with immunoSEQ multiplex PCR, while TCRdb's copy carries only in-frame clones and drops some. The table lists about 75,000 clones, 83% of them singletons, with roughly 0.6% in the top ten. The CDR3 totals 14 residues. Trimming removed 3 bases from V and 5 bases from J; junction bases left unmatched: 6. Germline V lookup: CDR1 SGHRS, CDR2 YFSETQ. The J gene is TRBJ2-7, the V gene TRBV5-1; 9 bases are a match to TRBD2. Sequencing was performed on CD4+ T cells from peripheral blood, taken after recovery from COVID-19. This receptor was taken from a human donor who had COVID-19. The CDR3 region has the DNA TGCGCCAGCAGCTCTAGCGGGATAGGTCACGAGCAGTACTTC. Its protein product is CASSSSGIGHEQYF.